Following are 20 T cell receptor beta chains from one sample sequenced in a study of CD8+CD57+ T cells in acquired aplastic anemia. Using genomic DNA as the template, TCR beta VDJ and CDR3 profiling was carried out. One entry per CDR3 protein results from TCRdb running MiXCR on the reads. The sample gives fewer than 300,000 distinct CDR3 sequences, approximately 79% of which show up once; approximately 40% is in the top ten. The patients chosen for sequencing had shown expansion of CD8+CD57+ cells (detected by flow cytometry). The sample taken for sequencing was sorted CD4+, CD8+, or CD8+CD57+ T cells (not recorded which) from PBMCs. The source of these receptors is a human donor with aplastic anemia.

This rearrangement joins TRBV7-3 to TRBJ2-3; 8 bases map to TRBD2. J was trimmed by 9 bases and V by 5 bases; bases with no gene match: 16. The CDR3 contains 16 residues. The germline V gene encodes CDR1 SGHTA and CDR2 FQGTGA. CDR3 DNA: TGTGCCAGCAGCCCTCGACCGGGACTAGGTATTTTAACGCAGTATTTT. It specifies CASSPRPGLGILTQYF.

Concerning this clonotype: This likely comes from a read error, as the CDR3 has no conserved phenylalanine or tryptophan at its end. It is unclear where the CDR3 begins or ends on the DNA, so no DNA is shown, and the CDR3 is as TCRdb lists it. V gene TRBV2 combines with J gene TRBJ1-6. In germline, CDR1 is SNHLY, CDR2 FYNNEI. The CDR3 contains 16 residues when both ends are counted. CDR3 in amino acids: CASGDESTDTQYFVQG.

Notes on this clonotype: Since the CDR3 does not end with the conserved phenylalanine or tryptophan, this likely comes from a read error. It is unclear where the CDR3 begins or ends on the DNA, so no DNA is shown, and the CDR3 is as TCRdb lists it. The chain has TRBV7-3 and TRBJ2-3; the table calls TRBD1, which could not be checked here. A total of 13 residues make up the CDR3, ends included. Germline assignment: CDR1 SGHTA and CDR2 FQGTGA. CDR3 region: CASSLSGAGQDEV.

The chain is built from TRBV2 and TRBJ2-1, with D possibly being TRBD1 or TRBD2 (6 bases each). Germline loops: CDR1 SNHLY, CDR2 FYNNEI. Deletions cut 3 bases from V and 9 bases from J, with 21 bases between. This CDR3 comprises 16 residues. CDR3 sequence: CASSEGGGKDKVEQFF. In DNA form, the CDR3 reads TGTGCCAGCAGTGAGGGGGGCGGGAAGGATAAGGTTGAGCAGTTCTTC. The complete variable domain, with remaining parts taken from reference TRBV2 and TRBJ2-1, reads EPEVTQTPSHQVTQMGQEVILRCVPISNHLYFYWYRQILGQKVEFLVSFYNNEISEKSEIFDDQFSVERPDGSNFTLKIRSTKLEDSAMYFCASSEGGGKDKVEQFFGPGTRLTVL.

V and J are TRBV2 and TRBJ1-5, with D possibly TRBD1 on 6 matching bases. V was trimmed by 6 bases and J by 8 bases, leaving 14 bases between them. Looked up from germline, CDR1 is SNHLY and CDR2 is FYNNEI. The CDR3 is 13 amino acids. The CDR3 nucleotides are TGTGCCAGCAGGGACGGGGGCACTGAGCCCCAGCATTTT. It yields the protein CASRDGGTEPQHF. The complete variable domain, with remaining parts taken from reference TRBV2 and TRBJ1-5, reads EPEVTQTPSHQVTQMGQEVILRCVPISNHLYFYWYRQILGQKVEFLVSFYNNEISEKSEIFDDQFSVERPDGSNFTLKIRSTKLEDSAMYFCASRDGGTEPQHFGDGTRLSIL.

The chain carries TRBV7-8 and TRBJ2-3; tentatively, D is TRBD1 or TRBD2 (6 bases each). Trimming cost V 8 bases and J 13 bases, with 22 bases left between them. Germline lookup yields CDR1 SGHVS and CDR2 FQNEAQ. The CDR3 consists of 13 residues. This CDR3 reads CASGVGGTHKKYF. The CDR3 DNA sequence: TGTGCCAGCGGGGTCGGGGGCACACATAAGAAGTATTTT.

The chain is built from TRBV7-6 and TRBJ1-2; TRBD1 matches 7 bases. The CDR3 runs to 15 residues. V lost 5 bases to trimming and J lost 11 bases; unmatched junction nucleotides: 17. The germline V gene encodes CDR1 SGHVS and CDR2 FNYEAQ. The CDR3 region has the DNA TGTGCCAGCAGCGTAGAGGGGGCAGGCACTGAAGCTTACACCTTC. This translates into CASSVEGAGTEAYTF.

The chain couples TRBV4-3 to TRBJ1-2; D remains unclear. The CDR3 extends over 13 amino acids. Germline assignment: CDR1 LGHNA and CDR2 YSLEER. The V end was cut by 0 bases, the J end by 1 base, with 3 bases between. The CDR3 region has the DNA TGCGCCAGCAGCCAAGATGATAACTATGGCTACACCTTC. This codes for CASSQDDNYGYTF.

This sequence joins TRBV10-2 and TRBJ2-3, with TRBD2 as a possible D gene (7 bases). V was trimmed by 8 bases and J by 12 bases, leaving 21 bases between them. CDR1 and CDR2 from the germline V gene are WSHSY and SAAADI. The CDR3 totals 13 residues. This CDR3 reads CASGGGVTHPQYF. The DNA for the CDR3 is TGCGCCAGCGGCGGGGGCGTCACTCATCCCCAGTATTTT.

The V and J genes are TRBV7-9 and TRBJ2-3; maybe TRBD2 (6 bases). The ends were cut back, 5 bases at V and 10 bases at J, with 19 bases in the middle. The length of the CDR3 is 14 residues. Germline V gene lookup returns CDR1 SEHNR and CDR2 FQNEAQ (reference sequence). In nucleotides, the CDR3 is TGTGCCAGCAGCCTGGGGGGTGGTCCCGGTGCGCAGTATTTT. Translating it yields CASSLGGGPGAQYF.

With regard to this clonotype: A junction end diverges from the germline sequence, so it may reflect a read error. The chain is built from TRBV9 and TRBJ1-2, with D possibly being TRBD1 (6 bases). The CDR3 is 16 residues long. The germline CDR1 and CDR2 sequences are SGDLS and YYNGEE. The CDR3 is CASGVAGDILFFGYTF. The CDR3 nucleotides read TGTGCCAGCGGCGTGGCTGGGGACATTCTGTTCTTCGGCTACACCTTC.

The J gene is TRBJ2-4, the V gene TRBV10-3; 11 nucleotides line up with TRBD1. The V gene end was trimmed by 5 bases and the J gene end by 3 bases; junction bases not matched to a gene: 15. The CDR3 covers 19 residues. Germline V gene lookup returns CDR1 ENHRY and CDR2 SYGVKD. The CDR3 DNA is TGTGCCATCAGTCGGACAGGGGGCGGATTAGATCTTGGCAAAAACATTCAGTACTTC. Residues: CAISRTGGGLDLGKNIQYF.

The chain links TRBV10-3 to TRBJ1-5, with D uncertain. This CDR3 is built from 15 residues. The germline V and J ends were trimmed by 0 bases and 6 bases, with 12 bases remaining between them. Per the germline V gene, CDR1 is ENHRY and CDR2 is SYGVKD. CDR3 residues: CAISESRNEAQPQHF. The CDR3 region has the DNA TGTGCCATCAGTGAGTCTAGGAATGAGGCTCAGCCCCAGCATTTT.

This chain links TRBV7-2 with TRBJ2-1; D is possibly TRBD2 (6 bases). There are 13 residues in the CDR3. V was shortened by 5 bases and J by 16 bases, with 21 bases between the two germline ends. Germline V gene data show CDR1 as SGHTA and CDR2 as FQGNSA. CDR3 in DNA: TGTGCCAGCAGCGATGGGGGGATCGATAAGGATTTCTTC. Residues: CASSDGGIDKDFF.

The chain employs TRBV19 and TRBJ2-3; tentatively, D is TRBD1 (5 bases). From germline, CDR1 is LNHDA and CDR2 SQIVND (reference sequence). V gave up 4 bases and J gave up 9 bases, with 17 bases separating them. The CDR3 consists of 14 residues. The CDR3 reads CASSKGASYFTQYF. DNA for the CDR3: TGTGCCAGTAGTAAAGGGGCCAGTTATTTCACGCAGTATTTT. Full variable domain (rest looked up from reference TRBV19 and TRBJ2-3): DGGITQSPKYLFRKEGQNVTLSCEQNLNHDAMYWYRQDPGQGLRLIYYSQIVNDFQKGDIAEGYSVSREKKESFPLTVTSAQKNPTAFYLCASSKGASYFTQYFGPGTRLTVL.

Worth noting for this clonotype: The junction shows a germline mismatch at one end, possibly a read error. The chain has TRBV7-9 and TRBJ2-5; the D call may be TRBD1 or TRBD2 (5 bases each). The germline gives CDR1 SEHNR, CDR2 FQNEAQ (reference sequence). This CDR3 is built from 14 residues. DNA for the CDR3: TGTGCCAGCAGCTTAGGCTCCGGGGAGCTGACCCAGGGCTTC. Residues: CASSLGSGELTQGF.

The count of this clonotype is one. An end of the junction does not agree with germline; a read error may underlie this. V gene TRBV7-2 combines with J gene TRBJ1-4; D gene uncertain. CDR3 length: 13 amino acids. Germline V CDR1 and CDR2: SGHTA, FQGNSA. In nucleotides, the CDR3 is TGTGCCAGCAGCGGCAGGCTAAATGAAAATCTGTTTTTT. It codes for CASSGRLNENLFF.

As concerns this clonotype: This CDR3 fails to terminate in the conserved phenylalanine or tryptophan, so it likely reflects a read error. Because the CDR3's place on the DNA is in doubt, the DNA is left out and the CDR3 is given as listed by TCRdb. The V gene is TRBV7-9, the J gene TRBJ2-3; the table's D call, TRBD1, has no DNA check behind it. Germline V lookup: CDR1 SEHNR, CDR2 FQNEAQ (reference sequence). The CDR3 is 13 residues long, ends included. Here the CDR3 reads CASGDGGTGARYV.

V is TRBV15 and J is TRBJ2-7, with D unresolved. Germline values: CDR1 LNHNV, CDR2 YYDKDF (reference sequence). This CDR3 spans 14 amino acids. V was clipped by 5 bases and J by 2 bases, with 13 bases between them. CDR3: CATSDRGGAYEQYF. DNA of the CDR3: TGTGCCACCAGCGACCGTGGCGGAGCCTACGAGCAGTACTTC.

This clonotype has ten or more counts. The rearrangement uses TRBV14 and TRBJ2-7, with D perhaps being TRBD1 or TRBD2 (5 bases each). CDR1 and CDR2 (germline): SGHDN, FVKESK. The CDR3 covers 13 residues. The V and J ends lost 5 bases and 2 bases respectively, with 10 bases between them. The CDR3 spells CASSYGTTYEQYF. The CDR3 DNA sequence: TGTGCCAGCAGCTACGGGACGACCTACGAGCAGTACTTC.